This T cell receptor beta chain is drawn from a study of blood T cell repertoires in COVID-19. At the level of the study: The United States, Italy and Spain supplied acute and convalescent COVID-19 samples. PBMCs, B-cell-depleted T cells, or T cells provided the cDNA or gDNA that made up the material.

In the authors' workflow: Reference gene primers were amplified, and this amplification served to estimate nucleated cell counts. Produced via immunoSEQ multiplex PCR; TCRdb's table is partial and in-frame only. That table supplies the V and J calls and clone size; D and trimming were determined from the DNA. The profile covers some 200,000 clones, with around 84% appearing a single time and roughly 1.4% taken by the ten largest. Per the germline V gene, CDR1 is LGHNT and CDR2 is FRNRAP. The V end lost 3 bases, the J end lost 0 bases, and 12 bases lay between the germline ends. The CDR3 runs to 16 residues.

The sequence derives from a woman in her thirties or forties who had recovered from COVID-19. The chain uses TRBV12-5 and TRBJ2-1; possible D gene TRBD2, 6 bases. The source material was peripheral blood. The CDR3 region is CASGFELGGSYNEQFF. Here the CDR3 DNA reads TGTGCTAGTGGTTTCGAGCTGGGGGGCTCCTACAATGAGCAGTTCTTC.